This TCR beta chain came from a study of prognosis after radiotherapy for stage I lung cancer. Study as a whole: The patients included approximately 15 who had newly diagnosed primary stage I lung tumors, along with about 5 others who had oligometastatic NSCLC after their primary tumor had been surgically resected.

Trimming removed 0 bases from V and 3 bases from J, with 15 bases in between. Germline CDR1 reads MNHEY; CDR2 reads SVGEGT. The CDR3 sequence is 16 residues long. The study's findings and limits: Unique TCR clone counts went down once patients had stereotactic body radiation therapy, median about 9,200 versus 6,500.

None of the patients had undergone chemotherapy or radiotherapy beforehand or had any other malignancy, and each showed node-negative status on CT and PET/CT. From genomic DNA, two-round multiplex PCR was used to amplify TCR beta CDR3. Primers specific to each TRBV and TRBJ gene drove first-round PCR. TCRdb recomputed calls from the multiplex PCR reads with MiXCR, one row per CDR3 protein. This table holds fewer than 25,000 distinct CDR3 sequences, 35% to 45% found once. Comment on this clonotype: Its antigen remains unknown. This may stem from a read error, because a much larger clone lies one nucleotide away.

The chain employs TRBV6-2 or TRBV6-3 and TRBJ2-7; D not certain. Sequenced material: PBMCs, taken before or after stereotactic body radiation therapy (not recorded which). This receptor was taken from a donor at least 50 years old with non-small cell lung cancer. CDR3 sequence: CASSYSGPYASYEQYF. Here the CDR3 DNA reads TGTGCCAGCAGTTACTCAGGGCCGTATGCGAGCTACGAGCAGTACTTC.